This T cell receptor beta chain is from a study of read filtering for tumor transcriptome and immune sequencing. Study information: After DNase treatment, RNA was made into whole-transcriptome libraries.

From germline, CDR1 is MDHEN and CDR2 SYDVKM. The CDR3 consists of 14 residues. At the time of active disease, bone marrow was collected from every patient. Comment on this clonotype: This clone may be a read error of a much larger clone one base away.

From 400 to 450 ng of RNA, a library with molecular barcoded alpha/delta and beta/gamma adaptors was made. One entry per CDR3 protein, called by TCRdb with MiXCR from the reads. The profile covers more than 55,000 distinct CDR3 sequences, with around 20% appearing a single time and around 9.9% taken by the ten largest. This TCR came from a donor aged 40 or older with multiple myeloma. The chain combines TRBV28 with TRBJ2-5; D might be TRBD1 (5 bases). Sequencing was done on a sample of a population of CD138-negative cells sorted from bone marrow. CDR3 nucleotides: TGTGCCAGCACCCCGGAGACAGACCAAGAGACCCTGTACTTC. Translation gives CASTPETDQETLYF.